The present TCR beta chain was sequenced within a study of human versus mouse CDR3 diversity and MHC coevolution. V shed 7 bases, J shed 3 bases, and the junction held 7 bases outside the gene matches. This CDR3 comprises 15 residues. Germline values: CDR1 MGHDK, CDR2 SYGVNS. Data came from immunoSEQ multiplex PCR; TCRdb stores just in-frame clones and leaves some out. The sample has 60,000 or so clones; 94% are singletons. Study-level points and caveats: Compared with mice, human CDR3s carried more deletions and insertions on average. Humans had the largest estimated TCR beta repertoire, 1.5 million to 2 million clonotypes.

A word on this clone: Its antigen is not identified.

Sorting isolated naive CD4 T cells lacking CD45RO and expressing CD62L. The clonotype was recovered from a person aged 55-75 years in good health. The chain couples TRBV25-1 to TRBJ2-3; 10 nucleotides line up with TRBD1. The sequenced material came from naive CD4+ T cells from blood. As for subset: CD45RO-negative CD62L-positive naive CD4 T cells. The CDR3, as DNA: TGTGCCAGCATGCGCGGGGACAGGGGAACAGATACGCAGTATTTT. Encoded protein: CASMRGDRGTDTQYF.